The source of this T cell receptor (beta chain) is a study of long-term antiretroviral therapy in people with HIV. Trimming pared 3 bases from V and 3 bases from J, leaving 8 bases between. The CDR3 length is 12 residues. Germline V gene data show CDR1 as GTSNPN and CDR2 as SVGIG (reference sequence). Version v3.0 of the immunoSEQ assay ran at survey level. Method: immunoSEQ multiplex PCR; TCRdb's copy keeps in-frame clones and lacks some. The table has about 25,000 clones, approximately 90% seen once; the top ten hold about 8.7%. V and J are TRBV30 and TRBJ1-2; D unresolved. The sequence derives from a man between 50 and 59 years old with HIV. Sample: unsorted PBMCs, taken 1.8 years before starting antiretroviral therapy. CDR3 loop: CAWRRTDYGYTF. Written as DNA, the CDR3 is TGTGCCTGGAGAAGGACGGACTATGGCTACACCTTC.